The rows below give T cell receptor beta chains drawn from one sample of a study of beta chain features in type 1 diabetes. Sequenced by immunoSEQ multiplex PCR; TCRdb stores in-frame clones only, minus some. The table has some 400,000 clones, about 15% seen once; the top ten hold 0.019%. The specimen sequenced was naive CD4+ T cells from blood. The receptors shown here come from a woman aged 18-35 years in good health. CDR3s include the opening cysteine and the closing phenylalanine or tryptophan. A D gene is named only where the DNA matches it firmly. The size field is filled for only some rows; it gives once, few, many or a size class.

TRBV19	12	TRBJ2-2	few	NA	CASAKSTGELFF	TGTGCCAGTGCGAAGAGCACCGGGGAGCTGTTTTTT
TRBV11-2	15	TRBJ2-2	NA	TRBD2	CASSLVSGVTGELFF	TGTGCCAGCAGCTTAGTTAGCGGGGTCACCGGGGAGCTGTTTTTT
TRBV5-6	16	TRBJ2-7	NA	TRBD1	CASSRSRDRSTYEQYF	TGTGCCAGCAGCCGTAGTAGGGACAGGAGTACCTACGAGCAGTACTTC
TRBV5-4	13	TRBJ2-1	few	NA	CASSLRVSNEQFF	TGTGCCAGCAGCTTGAGAGTTTCCAATGAGCAGTTCTTC
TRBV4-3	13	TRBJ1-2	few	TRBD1	CASTPGQGYGYTF	TGCGCCAGCACCCCGGGACAGGGGTATGGCTACACCTTC
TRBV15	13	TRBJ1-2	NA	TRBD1	CATSRGTGDGYTF	TGTGCCACCAGCAGAGGGACAGGTGATGGCTACACCTTC
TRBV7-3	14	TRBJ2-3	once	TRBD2	CASKVRGSTDTQYF	TGTGCCAGCAAAGTGCGGGGGAGCACAGATACGCAGTATTTT
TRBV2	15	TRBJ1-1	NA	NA	CASSEDQGVVTEAFF	TGTGCCAGCAGTGAAGACCAGGGTGTGGTCACTGAAGCTTTCTTT
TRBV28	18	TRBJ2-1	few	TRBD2	CASLPGAGGSWSYNEQFF	TGTGCCAGCCTCCCTGGGGCGGGAGGATCGTGGTCCTACAATGAGCAGTTCTTC
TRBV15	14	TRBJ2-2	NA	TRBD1	CATAGTVNTGELFF	TGTGCCACCGCCGGGACAGTTAACACCGGGGAGCTGTTTTTT
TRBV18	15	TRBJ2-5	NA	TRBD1	CASSLRDRLQETQYF	TGTGCCAGCTCACTCCGGGACAGACTCCAAGAGACCCAGTACTTC
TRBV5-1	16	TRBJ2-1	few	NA	CASSFTGSSTYNEQFF	TGCGCCAGCAGCTTTACCGGGAGTTCAACCTACAATGAGCAGTTCTTC
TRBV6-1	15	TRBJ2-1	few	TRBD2	CASRERDSSYNEQFF	TGTGCCAGCAGGGAGCGGGATAGCTCCTACAATGAGCAGTTCTTC
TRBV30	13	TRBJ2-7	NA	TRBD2	CAWGTGTSLEQYF	TGTGCCTGGGGAACCGGGACTAGCCTCGAGCAGTACTTC
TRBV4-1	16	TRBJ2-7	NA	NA	CASSRASQSLSYEQYF	TGCGCCAGCAGCCGGGCTAGCCAAAGCCTCTCCTACGAGCAGTACTTC
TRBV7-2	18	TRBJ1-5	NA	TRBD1	CASSLWGSGQMSNQPQHF	TGTGCCAGCAGTTTATGGGGATCGGGACAGATGAGCAATCAGCCCCAGCATTTT
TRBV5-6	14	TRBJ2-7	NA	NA	CASSWAGLQGEPYF	TGTGCCAGCAGCTGGGCCGGCTTACAGGGAGAACCGTACTTC
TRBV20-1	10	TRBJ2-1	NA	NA	CSAKDREQFF	TGCAGTGCCAAAGACAGGGAGCAGTTCTTC
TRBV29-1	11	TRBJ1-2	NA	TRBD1	CSVRDRDGYTF	TGCAGCGTTCGGGACAGGGACGGCTACACCTTC
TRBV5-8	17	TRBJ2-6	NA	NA	CASSLALWRSGANVLTF	TGTGCCAGCAGCTTGGCTCTATGGAGGTCTGGGGCCAACGTCCTGACTTTC
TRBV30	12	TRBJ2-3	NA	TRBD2	CARGGPIDTQYF	TGTGCCCGGGGAGGGCCAATAGATACGCAGTATTTT
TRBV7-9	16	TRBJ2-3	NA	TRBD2	CASSSKGAGGPDTQYF	TGTGCCAGCAGCTCCAAGGGAGCGGGGGGGCCAGATACGCAGTATTTT
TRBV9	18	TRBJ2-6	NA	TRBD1	CASSGRQGAAAGANVLTF	TGTGCCAGCAGCGGACGACAGGGGGCTGCCGCTGGGGCCAACGTCCTGACTTTC
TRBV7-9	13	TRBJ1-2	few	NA	CASSVDRRYGYTF	TGTGCCAGCAGCGTCGACAGGAGATATGGCTACACCTTC
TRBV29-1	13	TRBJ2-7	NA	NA	CSAEGSYPYEQYF	TGCAGCGCCGAGGGATCCTATCCCTACGAGCAGTACTTC
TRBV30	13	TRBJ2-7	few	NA	CAWSIESSYEQYF	TGTGCCTGGAGTATCGAGAGCTCCTACGAGCAGTACTTC
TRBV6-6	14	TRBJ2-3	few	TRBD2	CASSFSGSTDTQYF	TGTGCCAGCAGTTTTAGCGGGAGCACAGATACGCAGTATTTT
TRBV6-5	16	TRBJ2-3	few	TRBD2	CASSYGLAGSTDTQYF	TGTGCCAGCAGTTACGGACTAGCGGGGAGCACAGATACGCAGTATTTT
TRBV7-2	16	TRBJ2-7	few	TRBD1	CASSLNPTGERGEQYF	TGTGCCAGCAGCTTAAACCCGACAGGGGAGAGAGGCGAGCAGTACTTC
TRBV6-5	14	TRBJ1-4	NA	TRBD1	CASSRGTANEKLFF	TGTGCCAGCAGCCGCGGGACAGCTAATGAAAAACTGTTTTTT
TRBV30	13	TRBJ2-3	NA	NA	CAWSLSGLDTQYF	TGTGCCTGGAGTCTTTCGGGGTTAGATACGCAGTATTTT
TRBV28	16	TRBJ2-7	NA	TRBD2	CASSSPTASGSREQYF	TGTGCCAGCAGCTCCCCAACGGCTAGCGGGAGTAGGGAGCAGTACTTC
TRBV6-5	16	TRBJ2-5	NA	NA	CASSYHRRRRSETQYF	TGTGCCAGCAGTTATCACAGGCGCCGTCGTTCGGAGACCCAGTACTTC
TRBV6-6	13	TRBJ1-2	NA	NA	CASSYSGGPGYTF	TGTGCCAGCAGTTACTCGGGGGGGCCTGGCTACACCTTC
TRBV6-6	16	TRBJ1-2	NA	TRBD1	CASRVKGASMGYGYTF	TGTGCCAGCAGAGTCAAGGGGGCGTCAATGGGCTATGGCTACACCTTC
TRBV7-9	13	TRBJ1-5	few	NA	CASRRSDNQPQHF	TGTGCCAGCAGGCGGTCGGACAATCAGCCCCAGCATTTT
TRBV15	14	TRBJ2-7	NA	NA	CATSREEVAREQYF	TGTGCCACCAGCAGAGAAGAAGTTGCTCGGGAGCAGTACTTC
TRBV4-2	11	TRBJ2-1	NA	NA	CASSQDGEQFF	TGTGCCAGCAGCCAAGACGGTGAGCAGTTCTTC
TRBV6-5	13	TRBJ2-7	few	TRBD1	CASRRTGGREQYF	TGTGCCAGCAGGAGGACAGGGGGCAGGGAGCAGTACTTC
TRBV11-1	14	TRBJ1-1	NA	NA	CASSLEQGITEAFF	TGTGCCAGCAGCTTAGAGCAGGGAATCACTGAAGCTTTCTTT
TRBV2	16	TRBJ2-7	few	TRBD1	CASTIEQGIIQGEQYF	TGTGCCAGCACAATCGAACAGGGGATCATTCAAGGGGAGCAGTACTTC
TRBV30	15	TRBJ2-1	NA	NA	CAWSVDSGSYNEQFF	TGTGCCTGGAGTGTGGACTCGGGCTCCTACAATGAGCAGTTCTTC
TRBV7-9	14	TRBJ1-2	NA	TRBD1	CASSPSTGGNGYTF	TGTGCCAGCAGCCCCTCGACAGGGGGCAATGGCTACACCTTC
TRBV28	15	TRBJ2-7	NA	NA	CASSWGGGRSYEQYF	TGTGCCAGCAGTTGGGGGGGCGGACGGTCCTACGAGCAGTACTTC
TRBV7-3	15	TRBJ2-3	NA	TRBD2	CASSLAGVATDTQYF	TGTGCCAGCAGCTTAGCGGGAGTGGCAACGGATACGCAGTATTTT
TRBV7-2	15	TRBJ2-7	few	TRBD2	CASSLMGGRGYEQYF	TGTGCCAGCAGCTTAATGGGCGGGAGAGGTTACGAGCAGTACTTC
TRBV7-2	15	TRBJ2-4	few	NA	CASSSPTLAKNIQYF	TGTGCCAGCAGCTCTCCAACTCTAGCCAAAAACATTCAGTACTTC
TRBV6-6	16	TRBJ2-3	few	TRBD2	CASSYGLAGGWDTQYF	TGTGCCAGCAGTTATGGGCTAGCGGGAGGGTGGGATACGCAGTATTTT
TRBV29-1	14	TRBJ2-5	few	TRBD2	CSGGLAGIRETQYF	TGCAGCGGGGGACTAGCGGGAATTCGGGAGACCCAGTACTTC
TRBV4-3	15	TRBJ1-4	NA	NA	CASSQLQGPNEKLFF	TGCGCCAGCAGCCAACTACAGGGACCTAATGAAAAACTGTTTTTT
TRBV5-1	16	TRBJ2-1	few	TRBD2	CASSLQAGGRYNEQFF	TGCGCCAGCAGCTTGCAGGCGGGAGGACGGTACAATGAGCAGTTCTTC
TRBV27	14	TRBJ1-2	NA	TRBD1	CASSLRDSNYGYTF	TGTGCCAGCAGTCTCCGGGACAGCAACTATGGCTACACCTTC
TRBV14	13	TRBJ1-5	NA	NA	CASSQDSNQPQHF	TGTGCCAGCAGCCAAGACAGTAATCAGCCCCAGCATTTT